The 5 T cell receptor beta chains below all came from one sample that was sequenced in a study of T cell responses to AZD1222 COVID-19 vaccine. Generated by immunoSEQ multiplex PCR, the TCRdb table keeps only in-frame clones and is missing some. The table has 150,000 to 170,000 clones, about 90% seen once. The sequences come from peripheral blood, collected on day 0 of MenACWY control vaccination. These receptors were collected from an adult in good health.

The J gene is TRBJ1-3, the V gene TRBV19; D not certain. The CDR3 runs to 16 residues. V was clipped by 5 bases and J by 2 bases, with 16 bases between them. Germline CDR1 and CDR2: LNHDA and SQIVND (reference sequence). CDR3 region: CASSVLPGPAGNTIYF. The CDR3 DNA reads as TGTGCCAGTAGTGTTCTCCCAGGTCCCGCTGGAAACACCATATATTTT.

The chain has TRBV4-1 and TRBJ1-2; 10 nucleotides agree with TRBD1. The V gene's germline CDR1 is MGHRA and CDR2 YSYEKL. The CDR3 length is 16 residues. The V gene end was trimmed by 4 bases and the J gene end by 12 bases; junction bases not matched to a gene: 17. The CDR3 loop is CASSRKADRGPSSHTF. The CDR3 coding sequence is TGCGCCAGCAGCCGAAAGGCCGACAGGGGGCCCAGTAGTCACACCTTC.

This clone was observed a handful of times. The chain recombines TRBV5-1 with TRBJ1-6; D gene unclear. The CDR3 runs 14 residues. Germline loops: CDR1 SGHRS, CDR2 YFSETQ. V was shortened by 0 bases and J by 14 bases, with 15 bases between the two germline ends. CDR3 loop: CASSLAGGIRSLHF. In DNA form, the CDR3 reads TGCGCCAGCAGCTTGGCGGGTGGTATTAGGTCCCTCCACTTT.

Details on this clone: Compared with germline, one end of the junction differs, possibly owing to a read error. The rearrangement links TRBV2 to TRBJ1-1; the D is unclear. Germline V CDR1 and CDR2: SNHLY, FYNNEI. The CDR3 is 10 amino acids. The CDR3 is CASSSNGKLF. The CDR3, as DNA: TGTGCCAGCAGTTCCAACGGGAAGCTCTTT. Based on the CDR3 plus reference TRBV2 and TRBJ1-1, the full variable domain is EPEVTQTPSHQVTQMGQEVILRCVPISNHLYFYWYRQILGQKVEFLVSFYNNEISEKSEIFDDQFSVERPDGSNFTLKIRSTKLEDSAMYFCASSSNGKLFGQGTRLTVV.

In DNA, the CDR3 is TGTGCCAGCAGCCCGGGACTAGCGGGGATGGAGACCCAGTACTTC. This codes for CASSPGLAGMETQYF. The chain is built from TRBV5-4 and TRBJ2-5; 13 bases are shared with TRBD2. The germline V gene has CDR1 SGHNT and CDR2 YYREEE (reference sequence). V gave up 4 bases and J gave up 5 bases; unmatched junction bases: 5. The CDR3 sequence is 15 residues long. The variable domain in full, with the rest retrieved from reference TRBV5-4 and TRBJ2-5, is ETGVTQSPTHLIKTRGQQVTLRCSSQSGHNTVSWYQQALGQGPQFIFQYYREEENGRGNFPPRFSGLQFPNYSSELNVNALELDDSALYLCASSPGLAGMETQYFGPGTRLLVL.